This T cell receptor (beta chain) came from a study of beta chain features in type 1 diabetes. Purity exceeding 95% was reached by all sorted populations. Germline-derived CDR1 and CDR2 are KGHSH and LQKENI. This CDR3 region has 15 residues. V was pared by 2 bases and J by 0 bases, with 10 bases between. As every portion of the isolated RNA was reverse transcribed, the sequencing read expressed TCRB transcripts. The average output of naive, central memory and regulatory T cell samples was approximately 3.7 million reads. Clones were sequenced by immunoSEQ multiplex PCR, and TCRdb holds only the in-frame ones, with some missing. In the table there are 300,000 or so clones, roughly 8% of which are singletons.

The sequenced sample was central memory CD4+ T cells from blood. The receptor comes from a woman aged 18-29 years in good health. The chain employs TRBV18 and TRBJ1-2; D uncertain. The CDR3 sequence: CASSPTGTANYGYTF. DNA for the CDR3: TGTGCCAGCTCACCAACGGGTACAGCTAACTATGGCTACACCTTC. The whole variable domain, remainder taken from reference TRBV18 and TRBJ1-2, is NAGVMQNPRHLVRRRGQEARLRCSPMKGHSHVYWYRQLPEEGLKFMVYLQKENIIDESGMPKERFSAEFPKEGPSILRIQQVVRGDSAAYFCASSPTGTANYGYTFGSGTRLTVV.